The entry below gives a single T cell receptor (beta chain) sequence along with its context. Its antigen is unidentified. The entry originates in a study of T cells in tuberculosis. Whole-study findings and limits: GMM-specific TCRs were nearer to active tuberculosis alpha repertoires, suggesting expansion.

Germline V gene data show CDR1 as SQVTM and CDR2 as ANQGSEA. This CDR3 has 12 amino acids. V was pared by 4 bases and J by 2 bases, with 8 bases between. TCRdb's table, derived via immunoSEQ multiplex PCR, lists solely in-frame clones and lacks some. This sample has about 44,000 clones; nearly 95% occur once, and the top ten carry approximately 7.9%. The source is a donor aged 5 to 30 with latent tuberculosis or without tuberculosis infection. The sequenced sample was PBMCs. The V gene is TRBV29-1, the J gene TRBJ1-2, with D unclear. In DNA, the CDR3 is TGCAGCGTTGGGGCCGAGAACTATGGCTACACCTTC. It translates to CSVGAENYGYTF.